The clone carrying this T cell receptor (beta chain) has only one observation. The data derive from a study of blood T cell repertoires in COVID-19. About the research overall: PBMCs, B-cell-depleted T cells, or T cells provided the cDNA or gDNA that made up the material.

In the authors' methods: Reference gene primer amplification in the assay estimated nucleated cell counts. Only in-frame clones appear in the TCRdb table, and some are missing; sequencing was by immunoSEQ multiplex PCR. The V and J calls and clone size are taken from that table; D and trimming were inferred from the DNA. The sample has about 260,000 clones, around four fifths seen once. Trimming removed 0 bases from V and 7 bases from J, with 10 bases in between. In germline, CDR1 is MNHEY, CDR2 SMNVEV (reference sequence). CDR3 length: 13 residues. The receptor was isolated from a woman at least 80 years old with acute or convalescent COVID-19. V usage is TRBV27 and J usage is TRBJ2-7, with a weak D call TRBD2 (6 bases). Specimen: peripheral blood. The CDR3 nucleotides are TGTGCCAGCAGTTTATCGGAGGGAGGTGAGCAGTACTTC. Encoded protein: CASSLSEGGEQYF.